The present entry profiles one TCR beta chain with its context. The data derive from a study of blood T cell repertoires in COVID-19. Clones were read by immunoSEQ multiplex PCR, and TCRdb kept only the in-frame ones, dropping some. The data show under 250,000 clones, 84% seen once. This clonotype was obtained from a woman between 50 and 59 years old with active or convalescent COVID-19. Sequenced material: peripheral blood.

The CDR3 nucleotides read TGTGCCAGCAGGGGACAGTTCAATCAGCCCCAGCATTTT. Amino acids: CASRGQFNQPQHF. The V and J genes are TRBV12-3 or TRBV12-4 and TRBJ1-5, with 7 bases aligning to TRBD1. This CDR3 spans 13 amino acids. The V and J ends lost 6 bases and 3 bases, in that order; junction bases with no gene match: 2.